The following is a TCR beta chain sequence with its context. Its matching antigen is unknown. These data originate in a study of vaccination and CD4 T cells after COVID-19. Trimming pared 2 bases from V and 3 bases from J, leaving 16 bases between. The germline V gene encodes CDR1 SGHVS and CDR2 FQNEAQ. The CDR3 covers 17 residues. Oncomine TCR Beta short-read sequencing was applied to DNA from cultured CD4+ T cells. The genomic DNA was obtained from cultured CD4+ T cells by extraction with the QIAamp micro DNA kit. Each CDR3 protein is one row after TCRdb ran MiXCR on the PCR reads. The table lists more than 7,500 distinct CDR3 sequences, less than 45% of them singletons. Treatment indicated: 10-day PBMC culture with coronavirus spike peptide pools or control peptides (ViraFEST assay). CD4+ T-cell collection from the unexposed donor predated the COVID-19 pandemic (2011-2018).

The chain couples TRBV7-8 to TRBJ2-2, with D hard to call. This TCR derives from a human donor in good health. The source material was CD4+ T cells from blood, cultured in vitro. The CDR3 protein is CASSLHRELTHTGELFF. DNA for the CDR3: TGTGCCAGCAGCTTACATCGTGAGCTGACACACACCGGGGAGCTGTTTTTT. Drawing the rest from reference TRBV7-8 and TRBJ2-2, the complete variable domain is GAGVSQSPRYKVAKRGQDVALRCDPISGHVSLFWYQQALGQGPEFLTYFQNEAQLDKSGLPSDRFFAERPEGSVSTLKIQRTQQEDSAVYLCASSLHRELTHTGELFFGEGSRLTVL.